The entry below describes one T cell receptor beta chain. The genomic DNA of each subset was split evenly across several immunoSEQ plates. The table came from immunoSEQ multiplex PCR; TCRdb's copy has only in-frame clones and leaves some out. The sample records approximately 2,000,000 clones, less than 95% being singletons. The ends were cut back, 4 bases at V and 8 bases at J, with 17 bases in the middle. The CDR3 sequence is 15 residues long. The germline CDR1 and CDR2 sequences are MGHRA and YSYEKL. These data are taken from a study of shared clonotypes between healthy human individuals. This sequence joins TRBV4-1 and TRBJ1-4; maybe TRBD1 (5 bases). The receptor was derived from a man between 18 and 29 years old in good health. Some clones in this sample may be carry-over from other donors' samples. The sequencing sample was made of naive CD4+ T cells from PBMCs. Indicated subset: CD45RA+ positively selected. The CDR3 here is CASSPGRDVPEKLFF. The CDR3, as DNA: TGCGCCAGCAGCCCAGGGCGGGACGTTCCCGAAAAACTGTTTTTT.